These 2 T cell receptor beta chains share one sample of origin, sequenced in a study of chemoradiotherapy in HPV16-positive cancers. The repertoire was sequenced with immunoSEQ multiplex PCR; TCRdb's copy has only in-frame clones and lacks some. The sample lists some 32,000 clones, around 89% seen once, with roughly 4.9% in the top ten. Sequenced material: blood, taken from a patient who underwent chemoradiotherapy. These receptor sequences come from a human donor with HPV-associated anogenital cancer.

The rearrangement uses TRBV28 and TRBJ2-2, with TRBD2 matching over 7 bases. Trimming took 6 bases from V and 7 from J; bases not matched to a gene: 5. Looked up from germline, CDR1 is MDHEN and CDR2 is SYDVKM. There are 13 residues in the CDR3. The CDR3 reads CASRIPGGGELFF. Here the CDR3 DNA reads TGTGCCAGCAGGATCCCGGGGGGCGGGGAGCTGTTTTTT.

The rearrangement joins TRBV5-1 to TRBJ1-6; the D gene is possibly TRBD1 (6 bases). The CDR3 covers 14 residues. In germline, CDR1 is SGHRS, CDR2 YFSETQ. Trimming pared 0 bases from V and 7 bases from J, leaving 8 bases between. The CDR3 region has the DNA TGCGCCAGCAGCTTGGACAGGGAAAATTCACCCCTCCACTTT. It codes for CASSLDRENSPLHF.